The 24 T cell receptor beta chains in this list originate from one sample, sequenced in a study of monozygotic twins with inflammatory bowel disease. TCRdb re-called the 5' RACE reads, yielding one record per CDR3 amino acid sequence without DNA. Reported are approximately 150,000 distinct CDR3 sequences; the ten largest clones contain less than 8%. Sequencing used blood. The receptors stem from a human donor with ulcerative colitis or Crohn's disease, or a healthy co-twin of an affected twin (not recorded which).

The chain carries TRBV19 and TRBJ2-7. The CDR3 sequence is 12 residues long. Germline V gene data show CDR1 as LNHDA and CDR2 as SQIVND (reference sequence). The CDR3 here is CASSMEGYEQYF.

The rearrangement links TRBV29-1 to TRBJ2-7; TCRdb selects TRBD2, and the lack of DNA leaves this call unchecked. Germline V gene lookup returns CDR1 SQVTM and CDR2 ANQGSEA. This CDR3 contains 15 residues. This chain's CDR3 is CSVEDRARGGREQYF.

This chain links TRBV18 with TRBJ2-5; TCRdb reports TRBD1, a call that lacks DNA to check it against. The CDR3 runs 14 residues. The germline V gene encodes CDR1 KGHSH and CDR2 LQKENI. CDR3 sequence: CASSPTGLRETQYF.

The V and J genes are TRBV20-1 and TRBJ2-5; TCRdb gives TRBD2 as the D gene, but with no DNA this cannot be confirmed. Germline V CDR1 and CDR2: DFQATT, SNEGSKA (reference sequence). The CDR3 extends over 14 amino acids. CDR3 amino acids: CSATPGTNQETQYF.

V gene TRBV5-1 combines with J gene TRBJ2-1; checking the TCRdb D call of TRBD2 is not possible without DNA. This CDR3 comprises 15 residues. Germline CDR1 SGHRS, CDR2 YFSETQ. The CDR3 loop is CASSLTLAGGNEQFF. Looking up the rest from reference TRBV5-1 and TRBJ2-1 gives the full variable domain: KAGVTQTPRYLIKTRGQQVTLSCSPISGHRSVSWYQQTPGQGLQFLFEYFSETQRNKGNFPGRFSGRQFSNSRSEMNVSTLELGDSALYLCASSLTLAGGNEQFFGPGTRLTVL.

The chain has TRBV5-1 and TRBJ2-2. The germline CDR1 and CDR2 sequences are SGHRS and YFSETQ. The CDR3 is 13 residues long. The CDR3: CASSPDPFGELFF.

The V gene is TRBV18, the J gene TRBJ2-7; the D call of TRBD2 rests on TCRdb alone, since no DNA is present to check it. Germline CDR1 is KGHSH and CDR2 is LQKENI. The CDR3 has 15 amino acids. The CDR3 loop is CASSPPGLERHEQYF.

CDR3: CASTQGLGSPLHF. The rearrangement uses TRBV27 and TRBJ1-6; absent DNA, TCRdb's TRBD1 call cannot be checked. The CDR3 loop spans 13 amino acids. CDR1 and CDR2 from the germline V gene are MNHEY and SMNVEV (reference sequence).

CDR3 amino acids: CASSLARGVPTDTQYF. This chain links TRBV11-2 with TRBJ2-3; TCRdb's D gene call, TRBD2, goes unchecked for lack of DNA. The germline V gene encodes CDR1 SGHAT and CDR2 FQNNGV. The CDR3 length is 16 residues.

This chain links TRBV20-1 with TRBJ1-5; there is no DNA to check the TCRdb D call of TRBD1. The CDR3 contains 16 residues. Germline loops: CDR1 DFQATT, CDR2 SNEGSKA (reference sequence). This chain's CDR3 is CSARANRGIGNQPQHF.

This chain joins TRBV5-1 and TRBJ2-4. The CDR3 has 16 amino acids. CDR1 is SGHRS, CDR2 YFSETQ, per germline. The CDR3 here is CASSLGHADLGDIQYF.

The chain joins TRBV20-1 to TRBJ2-7; the TCRdb D gene call, TRBD2, has no DNA to confirm it. Germline V gives CDR1 DFQATT, CDR2 SNEGSKA (reference sequence). The CDR3 loop spans 17 amino acids. The CDR3 region is CSAFLAWKRPSSYEQYF.

V gene TRBV7-2 combines with J gene TRBJ2-5; TCRdb's assignment of TRBD1 cannot be checked, as there is no DNA. Germline V gene data show CDR1 as SGHTA and CDR2 as FQGNSA. The CDR3 is 12 amino acids. The chain's CDR3 is CASSRPAETQYF.

The chain has TRBV20-1 and TRBJ1-2; TCRdb picks TRBD1, but there is no DNA to check that call. This CDR3 has 14 residues. Germline V gene lookup returns CDR1 DFQATT and CDR2 SNEGSKA (reference sequence). The CDR3 loop reads CSASGEQGSYGYTF.

This chain joins TRBV4-2 and TRBJ1-2. Germline loops: CDR1 LGHNA, CDR2 YNFKEQ. This CDR3 is 14 amino acids long. The CDR3 region is CASSQDSTAVLSTF.

This sequence joins TRBV3-1 and TRBJ1-4. This CDR3 is built from 14 residues. Germline-derived CDR1 and CDR2 are LGHDT and YNNKEL (reference sequence). The CDR3 protein is CASSQERTNEKLFF.

The chain recombines TRBV5-1 with TRBJ1-3. This CDR3 has 13 amino acids. Germline V gives CDR1 SGHRS, CDR2 YFSETQ. The CDR3 here is CASSLAGGNTIYF.

V is TRBV2 and J is TRBJ2-7. Germline loops: CDR1 SNHLY, CDR2 FYNNEI. The CDR3 loop spans 14 amino acids. The CDR3 loop reads CASSEQGAPYEQYF.

This chain links TRBV5-1 with TRBJ1-2; TCRdb names TRBD1, which stays unverified in the absence of DNA. The length of the CDR3 is 13 residues. Per the germline V gene, CDR1 is SGHRS and CDR2 is YFSETQ. The CDR3 here is CASSLGQGDGYTF.

The V and J genes are TRBV21-1 and TRBJ2-7; with no DNA, the TCRdb D assignment of TRBD1 cannot be verified. TRBV21-1 is deemed a pseudogene. The CDR3 has 14 amino acids. This chain's CDR3 is CASSARDRYYEQYF.

This chain links TRBV5-1 with TRBJ2-5. This CDR3 is 11 amino acids long. CDR1 and CDR2 from the germline V gene are SGHRS and YFSETQ. The CDR3 spells CASSNRETQYF.

The chain is built from TRBV25-1 and TRBJ2-7; the TCRdb call, TRBD1, lacks DNA for checking. Germline V gene sequence: CDR1 MGHDK, CDR2 SYGVNS. The CDR3 spans 15 residues. CDR3 loop: CASSLPGPAGIEQYF.

V usage is TRBV5-1 and J usage is TRBJ2-1. Germline V CDR1 and CDR2: SGHRS, YFSETQ. CDR3 size: 13 residues. CDR3: CASSLVGHNEQFF.

The CDR3 here is CASRRRLIRSFCNQPQHF. The V and J genes are TRBV11-1 and TRBJ1-5. The CDR3 runs to 18 residues. Germline values: CDR1 SGHAT, CDR2 FQDESV (reference sequence).